This TCR beta chain was recorded in a study of CD4 T cells in relation to SARS-CoV-2 and coronaviruses. Study-level information: Median patient age was roughly 35 years, spanning 21 to 72 years. Shared crossreactive spike epitopes were mapped to their HLA restriction.

V lost 0 bases and J lost 2, with 8 bases in between. The CDR3 loop spans 14 amino acids. Germline loops: CDR1 SGHDT, CDR2 YYEEEE. Of note for this clone: The antigen is unknown.

Naive and memory CD4+ T cell DNA was deep-sequenced without culture. Clones were sequenced by immunoSEQ multiplex PCR, and TCRdb holds only the in-frame ones, with some missing. The profile shows 35,000 to 40,000 clones, roughly 88% of them singletons. General observations from the study: About 65% of donors had memory CD4+ clonotypes crossrecognizing SARS-CoV-2 and common cold coronavirus spike.

The chain is built from TRBV5-6 and TRBJ1-1; D not resolved. The source material was memory CD4+ T cells from PBMCs. This sequence was found in an adult with COVID-19. CDR3 bases: TGTGCCAGCAGCTTGGGGAGGGCTAACACTGAAGCTTTCTTT. Translated, it gives CASSLGRANTEAFF.